This T cell receptor beta chain was profiled in a study of memory CD4+ T cells and cytomegalovirus serostatus. Across the study: This sample comes from healthy Belgian adults, fewer than 10 CMV seropositive, approximately 23 seronegative.

Study-level results: Repertoires predicted CMV serostatus with median bootstrapped AUC of about 0.95.

Original data processing: Out-of-frame sequences were removed, leaving a few million distinct TCRbeta sequences. Only in-frame clones appear in the TCRdb table, and some are missing; sequencing was by immunoSEQ multiplex PCR. Clone size and V and J calls were adopted from that table, with D and trimming inferred from the DNA. The repertoire has about 41,000 clones, 75% to 85% of them found once; the top ten carry around 6.6%. A remark on this clone: The target antigen is unknown.

Single viable CD3+CD4+CD8-CD45RO+ cells were sorted as the memory CD4+ T cells. The CDR3 runs 16 residues. The germline gives CDR1 LGHNA, CDR2 YSLEER. The V end was cut by 5 bases, the J end by 1 base, with 15 bases between. The TCR comes from an adult in good health and CMV-seronegative. The specimen sequenced was memory CD4+ T cells from blood. The chain combines TRBV4-3 with TRBJ1-3; weak D call: TRBD1 (5 bases). CDR3 coding DNA: TGCGCCAGCAGCGCAGGTCAGGGCTGGTCTGGAAACACCATATATTTT. This sequence encodes CASSAGQGWSGNTIYF.